This TCR beta chain is drawn from a study of T cell clonality in common variable immunodeficiency. The study's findings and limits: Fewer TCRbeta clones were shared among CVID subjects than controls.

Clones were sequenced by immunoSEQ multiplex PCR, and TCRdb holds only the in-frame ones, with some missing. This sample includes some 52,000 clones with no singletons; its ten biggest clones take up around 3.2%. With respect to this clone: No antigen is known for it.

The clonotype comes from a person aged 18 to 70 in good health. The sequenced material came from peripheral blood mononuclear cells.

The covered CDR3 bases are TGCAGTGCGTCCGGGACAGGGAATCAGCCG. It is translated as CSASGTGNQP. The full CDR3 is CSASGTGNQPQYF. This rearrangement joins TRBV20-1 to TRBJ2-3; the match to TRBD1 covers 9 bases. The read finishes 3 residues shy of the CDR3 end, and the germline J gene is used to complete it. Germline assignment: CDR1 DFQATT and CDR2 SNEGSKA (reference sequence). The CDR3 sequence is 13 residues long.